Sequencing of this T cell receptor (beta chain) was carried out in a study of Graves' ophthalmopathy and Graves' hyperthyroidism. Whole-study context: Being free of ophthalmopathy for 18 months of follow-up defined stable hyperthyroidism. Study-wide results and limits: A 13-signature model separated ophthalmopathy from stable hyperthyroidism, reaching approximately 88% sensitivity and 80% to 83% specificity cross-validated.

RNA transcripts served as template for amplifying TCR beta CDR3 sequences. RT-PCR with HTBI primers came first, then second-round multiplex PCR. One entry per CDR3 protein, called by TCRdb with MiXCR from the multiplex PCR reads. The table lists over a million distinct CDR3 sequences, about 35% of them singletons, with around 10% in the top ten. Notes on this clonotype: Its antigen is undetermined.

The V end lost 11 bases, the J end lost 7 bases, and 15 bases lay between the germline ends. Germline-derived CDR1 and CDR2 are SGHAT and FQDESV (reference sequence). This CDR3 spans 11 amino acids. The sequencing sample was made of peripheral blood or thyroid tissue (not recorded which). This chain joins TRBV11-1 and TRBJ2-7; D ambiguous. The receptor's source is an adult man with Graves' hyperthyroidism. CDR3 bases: TGTGCCTGGAGTCCTGGACGGGAGCAGTACTTC. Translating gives CAWSPGREQYF.